This TCR beta chain derives from a study of identical twins. Study-wide findings and caveats: Modelling approaches yielded underestimates of out-of-frame TCR alpha sharing between monozygotic twins.

There are a few counts of this clonotype. Its specificity is unknown. Using its own MiXCR run on the 5' RACE reads, TCRdb lists one record per CDR3 protein. Among about 240,000 distinct CDR3 sequences listed, under 12% were seen once. Trimming cost V 0 bases and J 1 base, with 10 bases left between them. Germline CDR1 and CDR2: SGHNT and YYREEE (reference sequence). The CDR3 totals 15 residues. Sequenced material: memory T cells sorted from blood. The TCR sequence derives from a man between 45 and 60 years old in good health. J is TRBJ2-5 and V is TRBV5-4, with D perhaps matching TRBD2 (6 bases). The CDR3 loop is CASSLVADRQETQYF. The CDR3 coding sequence is TGTGCCAGCAGCTTGGTAGCGGACCGCCAAGAGACCCAGTACTTC.